The rows below give T cell receptor beta chains drawn from one sample of a study of cytomegalovirus exposure and HLA in healthy donors. Sequencing was performed with immunoSEQ multiplex PCR; in TCRdb, only in-frame clones are kept and a portion is missing. The data hold 200,000 to 250,000 clones, with under 80% observed a single time. What was sequenced was PBMCs. These receptors were collected from a woman in her 30s in good health and CMV-seronegative. CDR3s include the opening cysteine and the closing phenylalanine or tryptophan.

V gene	J gene	CDR3 protein
TRBV5-1	TRBJ1-1	CASSNQVGGTEAFF
TRBV29-1	TRBJ1-1	CSVAILNTEAFF
TRBV5-5	TRBJ2-1	CASSQPKREGNTYNEQFF
TRBV6-6	TRBJ1-1	CASRTGTEAFF
TRBV10-2	TRBJ2-1	CATQGLNEQFF
TRBV5-4	TRBJ2-7	CASSLAGTREQYF
TRBV7-2	TRBJ2-7	CASSPTGGIYEQYF
TRBV6-6	TRBJ2-7	CASRLSSEQYF
TRBV5-1	TRBJ2-7	CASSTGLAGAEQYF
TRBV19	TRBJ2-5	CASSVGLAGSRGETQYF
TRBV2	TRBJ1-3	CASSAPDTIYF
TRBV7-9	TRBJ2-7	CASSRGGAIRYEQYF
TRBV29-1	TRBJ1-1	CSVAAGGNTEAFF
TRBV2	TRBJ2-4	CASAPSSGSLKNIQYF
TRBV11-1	TRBJ2-2	CASSLGGYNTGELFF
TRBV19	TRBJ1-2	CASRPEGIRGYTF
TRBV7-6	TRBJ1-2	CASSSGGIGYTF
TRBV6-5	TRBJ2-1	CASMVASSYNEQFF
TRBV27	TRBJ1-1	CASSSGQGNTEAFF
TRBV11-3	TRBJ2-1	CASRPLGLRYMDEQFF
TRBV7-6	TRBJ2-2	CASSYGQGMGELFF
TRBV7-9	TRBJ2-3	CASSLLRRDTDTQYF
TRBV20-1	TRBJ1-1	CSARVNTEAFF
TRBV5-1	TRBJ1-2	CASSFDRSMSGGYTF
TRBV4-1	TRBJ1-1	CASTSPRGPGGQTEAFF
TRBV7-3	TRBJ2-7	CASSLVLAGKSYEQYF
TRBV29-1	TRBJ1-1	CSTGQALNTEAFF
TRBV30	TRBJ1-6	CAWKTGEGSPLHF
TRBV6-1	TRBJ2-7	CASSEGLAGVPVTYEQYF
TRBV6-1	TRBJ1-1	CASSGPGMNTEAFF
TRBV11-2	TRBJ1-3	CASSGLGQVSGNTIYF
TRBV27	TRBJ1-2	CASSLSPGANYGYTF
TRBV9	TRBJ1-2	CASSVGGTNYGYTF
TRBV6-7	TRBJ2-1	CASSWTGTYNEQFF
TRBV7-9	TRBJ1-6	CASNQLRDRVHSPLHF
TRBV18	TRBJ2-1	CASSLTDSYNEQFF
TRBV7-3	TRBJ2-1	CASSLIAGDEQFF
TRBV5-6	TRBJ1-1	CASSLGGGVRDTEAFF
TRBV5-4	TRBJ2-7	CASSSGAETSQYPLGEQYF
TRBV5-4	TRBJ2-1	CASSLRLQQQFF
TRBV6-6	TRBJ1-2	CASSPDRGGAGGYTF